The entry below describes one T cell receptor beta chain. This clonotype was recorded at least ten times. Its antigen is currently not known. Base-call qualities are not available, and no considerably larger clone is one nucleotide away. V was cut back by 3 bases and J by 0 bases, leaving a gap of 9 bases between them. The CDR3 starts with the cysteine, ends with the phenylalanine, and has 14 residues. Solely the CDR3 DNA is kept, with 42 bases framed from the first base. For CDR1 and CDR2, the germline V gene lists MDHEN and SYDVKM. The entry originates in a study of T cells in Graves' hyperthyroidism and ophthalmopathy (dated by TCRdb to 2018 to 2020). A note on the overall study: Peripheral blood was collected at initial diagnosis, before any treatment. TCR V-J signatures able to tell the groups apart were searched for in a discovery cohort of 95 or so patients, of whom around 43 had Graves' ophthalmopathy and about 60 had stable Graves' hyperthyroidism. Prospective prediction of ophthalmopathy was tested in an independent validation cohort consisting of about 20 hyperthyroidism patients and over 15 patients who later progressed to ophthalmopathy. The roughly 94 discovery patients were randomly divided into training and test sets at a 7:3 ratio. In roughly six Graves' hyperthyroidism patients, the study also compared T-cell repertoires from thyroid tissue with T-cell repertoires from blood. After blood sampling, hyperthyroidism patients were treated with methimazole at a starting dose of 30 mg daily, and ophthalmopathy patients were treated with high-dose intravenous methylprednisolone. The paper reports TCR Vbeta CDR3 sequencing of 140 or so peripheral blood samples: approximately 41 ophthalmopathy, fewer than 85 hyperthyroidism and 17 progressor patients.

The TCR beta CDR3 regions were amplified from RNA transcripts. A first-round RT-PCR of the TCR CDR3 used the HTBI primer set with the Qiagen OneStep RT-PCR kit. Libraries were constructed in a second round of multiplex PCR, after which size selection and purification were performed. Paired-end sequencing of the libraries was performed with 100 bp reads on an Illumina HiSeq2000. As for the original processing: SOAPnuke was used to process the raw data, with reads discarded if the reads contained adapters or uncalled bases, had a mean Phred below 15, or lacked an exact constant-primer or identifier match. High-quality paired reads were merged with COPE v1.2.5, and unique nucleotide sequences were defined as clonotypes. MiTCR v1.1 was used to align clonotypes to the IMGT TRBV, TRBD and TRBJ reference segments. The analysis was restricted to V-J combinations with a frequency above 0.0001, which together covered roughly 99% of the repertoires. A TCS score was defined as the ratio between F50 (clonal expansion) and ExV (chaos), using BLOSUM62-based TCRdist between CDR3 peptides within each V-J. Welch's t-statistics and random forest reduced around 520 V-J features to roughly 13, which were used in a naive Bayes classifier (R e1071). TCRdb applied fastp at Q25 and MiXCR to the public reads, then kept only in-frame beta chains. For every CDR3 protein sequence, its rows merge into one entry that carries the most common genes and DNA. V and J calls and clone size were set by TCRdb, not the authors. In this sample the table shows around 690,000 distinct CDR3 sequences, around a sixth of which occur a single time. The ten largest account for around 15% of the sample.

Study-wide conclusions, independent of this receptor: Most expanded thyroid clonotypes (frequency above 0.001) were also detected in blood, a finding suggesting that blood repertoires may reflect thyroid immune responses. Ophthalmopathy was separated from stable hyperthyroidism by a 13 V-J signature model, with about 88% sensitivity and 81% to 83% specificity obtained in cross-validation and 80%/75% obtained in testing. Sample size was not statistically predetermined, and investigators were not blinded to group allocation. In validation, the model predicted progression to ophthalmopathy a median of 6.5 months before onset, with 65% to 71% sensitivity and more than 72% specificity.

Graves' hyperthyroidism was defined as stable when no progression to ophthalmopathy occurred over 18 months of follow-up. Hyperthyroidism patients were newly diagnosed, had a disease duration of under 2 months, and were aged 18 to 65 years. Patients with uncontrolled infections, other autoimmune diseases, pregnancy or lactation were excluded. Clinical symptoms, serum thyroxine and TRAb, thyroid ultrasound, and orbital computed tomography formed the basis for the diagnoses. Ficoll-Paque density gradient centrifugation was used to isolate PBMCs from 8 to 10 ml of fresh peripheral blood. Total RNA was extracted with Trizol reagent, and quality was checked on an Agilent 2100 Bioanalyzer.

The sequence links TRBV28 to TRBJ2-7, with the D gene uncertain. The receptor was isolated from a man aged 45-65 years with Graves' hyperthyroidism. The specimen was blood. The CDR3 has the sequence CASSFSSYSYEQYF. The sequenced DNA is TGTGCCAGCAGTTTCTCCTCCTACTCCTACGAGCAGTACTTC. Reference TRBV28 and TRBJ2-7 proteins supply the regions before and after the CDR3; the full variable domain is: DVKVTQSSRYLVKRTGEKVFLECVQDMDHENMFWYRQDPGLGLRLIYFSYDVKMKEKGDIPEGYSVSREKKERFSLILESASTNQTSMYLCASSFSSYSYEQYFGPGTRLTVT.